What follows are 4 T cell receptor beta chains derived from one specimen sequenced in a study of blood T cells in healthy people across ages. Next came a second PCR, run for about 6 to 11 cycles, which used a sample-barcoded 5' primer along with a J-beta primer mix. From the 5' RACE reads, TCRdb called clonotypes with MiXCR, one entry per CDR3 protein. This sample carries 540,000 or so distinct CDR3 sequences, approximately 25% of them seen once, and the ten largest clones take approximately 18%. Sequencing used blood. These receptors came from a woman in her 70s in good health.

The V gene is TRBV20-1, the J gene TRBJ2-5; TRBD2 matches 10 bases. The CDR3 has 16 amino acids. J gave up 1 base and V 6 bases, and 11 bases lay outside the gene matches. Germline CDR1 DFQATT, CDR2 SNEGSKA (reference sequence). The CDR3 coding sequence is TGCAGTGCCATTAATCCTAGCGGGGGTAGCCAAGAGACCCAGTACTTC. It yields the protein CSAINPSGGSQETQYF.

As for this clonotype: Sequence at one end of the junction differs from germline and may be a read error. The chain is built from TRBV7-2 and TRBJ2-3; 9 nucleotides match TRBD2. Germline V gene lookup returns CDR1 SGHTA and CDR2 FQGNSA. The length of the CDR3 is 14 residues. DNA of the CDR3: TGTGCCGGCAGTAGACTAGCGGTGGGAGATACGCAGTATTTT. Its translation: CAGSRLAVGDTQYF.

This clonotype was seen ten or more times. The V gene is TRBV20-1, the J gene TRBJ2-2; 8 nucleotides line up with TRBD1. CDR3 length equals 13 residues. CDR1 is DFQATT and CDR2 is SNEGSKA in the germline V gene (reference sequence). Trimming removed 4 bases from V and 6 bases from J; junction bases left unmatched: 4. CDR3 amino acids: CSATWTGSGELFF. The CDR3 nucleotides read TGCAGTGCTACCTGGACAGGGTCCGGGGAGCTGTTTTTT.

The gene calls are TRBV7-2 and TRBJ2-2; D is unclear. Germline V gives CDR1 SGHTA, CDR2 FQGNSA. Trimming left V 2 bases short and J 6 bases short, with 4 bases between. The CDR3 consists of 12 residues. CDR3 region: CASSLQPGELFF. CDR3 nucleotides: TGTGCCAGCAGCTTACAGCCCGGGGAGCTGTTTTTT.